This TCR beta chain was captured in a study of T cell responses to AZD1222 COVID-19 vaccine. The study's findings and limits: Among those given AZD1222, only 6 or 7 were seropositive at baseline. Spike-specific TCR repertoires showed rising breadth and depth after two AZD1222 doses.

This table comes from immunoSEQ multiplex PCR, and its TCRdb copy is limited to in-frame clones, with some not included. The sample lists 120,000 to 150,000 clones; more than 85% were seen once. This CDR3 has 12 residues. Trimming stripped 0 bases from V and 14 bases from J, with 13 bases between. CDR1 SGHDN and CDR2 FVKESK come from the germline V gene. Points on this clone: No antigen is known for it.

This TCR was recovered from an adult in good health. This specimen consisted of peripheral blood, obtained on day 0 of AZD1222 vaccination. The chain employs TRBV14 and TRBJ1-2; D perhaps matches TRBD1 (6 bases). As DNA, the CDR3 is TGTGCCAGCAGCCAAGATAGGGGGATCCGGACCTTC. Its protein product is CASSQDRGIRTF.